The rows below give T cell receptor beta chains drawn from one sample of a study of shared clonotypes between healthy human individuals. The method was immunoSEQ multiplex PCR; TCRdb's version includes in-frame clones alone and lacks a portion of them. The top ten clones hold over 0.095% of a sample with under 700,000 clones, approximately 95% of them seen once. The specimen sequenced was naive CD8+ T cells sorted from blood. Every receptor here comes from a woman in her twenties or thirties in good health. CDR3s include the opening cysteine and the closing phenylalanine or tryptophan. The order of the fields is J gene, D gene, V gene, clone size, CDR3 DNA, CDR3 protein. The D gene is left open where the match is weak. Clone size is shown for a subset of rows, as once, few, many or a class of expanded clone.

>TRBJ2-7|.|TRBV2|.
TGTGCCAGCAACCGGGGCTACGAGCAGTACTTC
CASNRGYEQYF
>TRBJ2-7|.|TRBV7-3|.
TGTGCCAGCAGCTTAACGTCGGGAGGGGGCATTTACGAGCAGTACTTC
CASSLTSGGGIYEQYF
>TRBJ2-5|.|TRBV7-2|.
TGTGCCAGCAGCTCGGGTCGGACCGCCCTTCTTTACCAAGAGACCCAGTACTTC
CASSSGRTALLYQETQYF
>TRBJ1-6|TRBD1|TRBV27|.
TGTGCCAGCAGTCCCGGGACAGTATTTTCACCCCTCCACTTT
CASSPGTVFSPLHF
>TRBJ2-7|.|TRBV19|.
TGTGCCAGTAGTATCTACAGGGCCTCGGTGTACGAGCAGTACTTC
CASSIYRASVYEQYF
>TRBJ2-7|TRBD1|TRBV13|.
TGTGCCAGCAGCTTGACAGGGGGGCTCCGAAAGTACTTC
CASSLTGGLRKYF
>TRBJ1-4|.|TRBV27|.
TGTGCCAGCAGTTTCGGTGGGGGCGAGGGTAATGAAAAACTGTTTTTT
CASSFGGGEGNEKLFF
>TRBJ2-7|.|TRBV19|.
TGTGCCAGTAGTAGCTCCTACGAGCAGTACTTC
CASSSSYEQYF
>TRBJ2-1|TRBD2|TRBV28|.
TGTGCCAGCAGTTTACTAGCGGGAACTACCTACAATGAGCAGTTCTTC
CASSLLAGTTYNEQFF
>TRBJ2-5|TRBD2|TRBV27|.
TGTGCCAGCAACAAGCTACCACTAGCGGGGCCGCAAGAGACCCAGTACTTC
CASNKLPLAGPQETQYF
>TRBJ1-4|TRBD1|TRBV27|once
TGTGCCAGCAGTTTATATACTCCGCAGGGGGTAATTTATGAAAAACTGTTTTTT
CASSLYTPQGVIYEKLFF
>TRBJ2-3|.|TRBV7-6|.
TGTGCCAGCAGCTTAGCGGGGGGCACAGATACGCAGTATTTT
CASSLAGGTDTQYF